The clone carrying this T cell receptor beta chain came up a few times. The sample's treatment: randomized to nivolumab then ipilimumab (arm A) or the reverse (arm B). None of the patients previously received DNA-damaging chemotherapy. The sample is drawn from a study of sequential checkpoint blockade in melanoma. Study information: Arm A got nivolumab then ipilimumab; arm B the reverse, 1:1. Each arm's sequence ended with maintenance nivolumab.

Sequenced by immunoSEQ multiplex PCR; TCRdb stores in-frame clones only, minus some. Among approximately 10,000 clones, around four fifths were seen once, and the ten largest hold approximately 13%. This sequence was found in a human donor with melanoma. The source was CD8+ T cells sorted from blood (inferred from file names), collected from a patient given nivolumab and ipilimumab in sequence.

The chain's CDR3 is CASSGKGDTDTQYF. Written as DNA, the CDR3 is TGTGCCAGCAGTGGCAAGGGGGACACAGATACGCAGTATTTT. The J gene is TRBJ2-3, the V gene TRBV25-1; tentative D call: TRBD1 (6 bases). Germline CDR1 and CDR2: MGHDK and SYGVNS. The CDR3 is 14 residues long. The ends were cut back, 4 bases at V and 2 bases at J, with 10 bases in the middle.